Sequencing of this T cell receptor (beta chain) was carried out in a study of blood T cells in healthy people across ages. Overall study results and limits: Higher diversity, along with more naive CD4+ cells, distinguished long-lived donors from aged donors.

Per germline, CDR1 SGDLS and CDR2 YYNGEE. The CDR3 contains 14 residues. Healthy Russian Caucasian donors spanned ages about 6 to 90 years. As regards this clonotype: Its antigen is currently unknown.

The authors ran a second PCR of about 7 to 11 cycles using a sample-barcoded 5' primer and a J-beta primer mix. A template-switch adaptor that had 12 random nucleotides put a tag on each cDNA molecule. Via MiXCR, TCRdb re-called the 5' RACE reads, giving one row per CDR3 protein. This sample carries approximately 810,000 distinct CDR3 sequences, 25% to 35% of them seen once, and the ten largest clones take 17%. The rearrangement joins TRBV9 to TRBJ2-5; 8 nucleotides agree with TRBD2. The end of the DNA is better explained by TRBJ2-1, so the J call may be wrong. The receptor's source is a woman older than 75 in good health. Sequencing input: blood. CDR3 DNA sequence: TGTGCCAGCAGCCCCAGGCTGGCGGGGGGTTTCCAGTTCTTC. Its translation: CASSPRLAGGFQFF.